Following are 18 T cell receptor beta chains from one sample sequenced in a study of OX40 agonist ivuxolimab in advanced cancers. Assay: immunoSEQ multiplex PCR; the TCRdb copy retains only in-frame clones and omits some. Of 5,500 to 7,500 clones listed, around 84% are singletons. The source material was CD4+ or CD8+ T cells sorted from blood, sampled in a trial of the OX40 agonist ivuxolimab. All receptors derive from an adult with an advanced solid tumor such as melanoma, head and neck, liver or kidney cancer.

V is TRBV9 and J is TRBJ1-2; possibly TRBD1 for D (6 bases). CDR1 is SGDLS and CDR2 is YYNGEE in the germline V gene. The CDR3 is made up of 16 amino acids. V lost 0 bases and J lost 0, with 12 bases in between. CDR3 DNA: TGTGCCAGCAGCGTAGACCCAGACAGGTCTAACTATGGCTACACCTTC. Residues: CASSVDPDRSNYGYTF.

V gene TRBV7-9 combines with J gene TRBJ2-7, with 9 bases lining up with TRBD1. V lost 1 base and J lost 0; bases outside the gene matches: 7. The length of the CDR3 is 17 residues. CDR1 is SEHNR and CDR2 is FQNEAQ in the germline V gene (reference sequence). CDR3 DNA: TGTGCCAGCAGCTTAGGGAGCCCACAGGGGGCCTCCTACGAGCAGTACTTC. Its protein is CASSLGSPQGASYEQYF. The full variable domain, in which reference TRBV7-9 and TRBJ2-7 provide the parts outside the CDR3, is DTGVSQNPRHKITKRGQNVTFRCDPISEHNRLYWYRQTLGQGPEFLTYFQNEAQLEKSRLLSDRFSAERPKGSFSTLEIQRTEQGDSAMYLCASSLGSPQGASYEQYFGPGTRLTVT.

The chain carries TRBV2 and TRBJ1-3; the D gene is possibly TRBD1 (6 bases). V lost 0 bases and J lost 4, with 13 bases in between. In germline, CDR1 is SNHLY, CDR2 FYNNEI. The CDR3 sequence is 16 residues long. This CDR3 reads CASSEAVDRIGNTIYF. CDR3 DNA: TGTGCCAGCAGTGAAGCCGTTGACAGGATCGGAAACACCATATATTTT.

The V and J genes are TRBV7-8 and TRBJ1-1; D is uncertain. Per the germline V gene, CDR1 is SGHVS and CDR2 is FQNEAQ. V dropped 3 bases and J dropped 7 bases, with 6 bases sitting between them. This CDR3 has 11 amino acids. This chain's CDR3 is CASSLVGEAFF. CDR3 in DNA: TGTGCCAGCAGCTTGGTGGGTGAAGCTTTCTTT.

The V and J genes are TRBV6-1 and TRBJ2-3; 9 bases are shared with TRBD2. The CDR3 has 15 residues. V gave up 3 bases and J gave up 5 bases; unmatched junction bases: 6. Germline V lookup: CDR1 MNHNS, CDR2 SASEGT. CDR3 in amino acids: CASSDLRGGLDTQYF. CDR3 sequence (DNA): TGTGCCAGCAGTGACTTGCGGGGGGGCTTAGATACGCAGTATTTT.

CDR3 amino acids: CASSSLSGGLDEQYF. CDR3 sequence (DNA): TGCGCCAGCAGCTCCCTAAGCGGGGGGTTGGACGAGCAGTACTTC. This rearrangement joins TRBV5-1 to TRBJ2-7; 9 bases agree with TRBD2. Germline V gives CDR1 SGHRS, CDR2 YFSETQ. The CDR3 has 15 residues. V was clipped by 3 bases and J by 5 bases; unmatched bases: 9. The full variable domain, its missing parts supplied by reference TRBV5-1 and TRBJ2-7, is KAGVTQTPRYLIKTRGQQVTLSCSPISGHRSVSWYQQTPGQGLQFLFEYFSETQRNKGNFPGRFSGRQFSNSRSEMNVSTLELGDSALYLCASSSLSGGLDEQYFGPGTRLTVT.

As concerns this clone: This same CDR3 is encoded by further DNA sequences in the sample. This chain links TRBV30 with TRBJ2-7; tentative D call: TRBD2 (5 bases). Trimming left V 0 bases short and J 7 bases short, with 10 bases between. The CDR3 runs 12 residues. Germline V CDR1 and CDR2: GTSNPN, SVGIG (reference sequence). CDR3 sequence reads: CAWSVGSGEQYF. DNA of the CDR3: TGTGCCTGGAGTGTAGGGTCGGGGGAGCAGTACTTC.

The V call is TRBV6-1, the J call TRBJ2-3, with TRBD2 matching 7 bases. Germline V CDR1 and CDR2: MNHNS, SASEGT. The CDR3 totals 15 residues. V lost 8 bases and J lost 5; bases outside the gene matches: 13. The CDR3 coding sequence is TGTGCCAGCGGGAAACGGGCTGGGGGGGGAGATACGCAGTATTTT. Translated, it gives CASGKRAGGGDTQYF.

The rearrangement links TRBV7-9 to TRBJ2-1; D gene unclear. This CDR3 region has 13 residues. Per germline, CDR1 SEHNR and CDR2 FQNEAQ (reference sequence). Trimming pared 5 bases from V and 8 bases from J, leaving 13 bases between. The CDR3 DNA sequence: TGTGCCAGCAGCCCAATTATGACGGATGAGCAGTTCTTC. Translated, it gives CASSPIMTDEQFF.

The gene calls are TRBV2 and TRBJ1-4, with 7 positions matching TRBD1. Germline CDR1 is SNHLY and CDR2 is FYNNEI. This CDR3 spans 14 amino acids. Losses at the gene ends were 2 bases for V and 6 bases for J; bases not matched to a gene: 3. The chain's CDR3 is CASSEMGTDEKLFF. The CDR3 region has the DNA TGTGCCAGCAGTGAAATGGGGACAGATGAAAAACTGTTTTTT.

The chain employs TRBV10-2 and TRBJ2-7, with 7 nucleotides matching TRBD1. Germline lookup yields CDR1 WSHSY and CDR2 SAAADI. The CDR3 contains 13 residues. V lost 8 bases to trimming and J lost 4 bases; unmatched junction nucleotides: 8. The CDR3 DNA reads TGCGCCAGCTGTTCGGACAGGAATTACGAGCAGTACTTC. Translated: CASCSDRNYEQYF.

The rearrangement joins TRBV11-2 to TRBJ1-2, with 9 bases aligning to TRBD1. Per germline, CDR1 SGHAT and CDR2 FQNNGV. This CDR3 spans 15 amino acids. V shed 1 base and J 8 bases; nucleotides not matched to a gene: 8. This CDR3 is CASSLGTTGGGGYTF. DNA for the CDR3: TGTGCCAGCAGCTTAGGAACCACAGGGGGCGGGGGCTACACCTTC.

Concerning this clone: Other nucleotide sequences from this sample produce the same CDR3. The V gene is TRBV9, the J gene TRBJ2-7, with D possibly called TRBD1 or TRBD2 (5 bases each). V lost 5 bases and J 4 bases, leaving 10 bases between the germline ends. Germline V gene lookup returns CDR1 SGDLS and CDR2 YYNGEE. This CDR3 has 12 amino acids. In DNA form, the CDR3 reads TGTGCCAGCAGTGGGACCACATACGAGCAGTACTTC. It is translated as CASSGTTYEQYF.

The CDR3 nucleotides read TGTGCCAGCCGACCCCCTTCCTACAATGAGCAGTTCTTC. It codes for CASRPPSYNEQFF. The gene calls are TRBV7-9 and TRBJ2-1; D gene unclear. V lost 8 bases, J lost 1 base, and 9 bases lay in between. Germline V gene sequence: CDR1 SEHNR, CDR2 FQNEAQ (reference sequence). The CDR3 spans 13 residues.

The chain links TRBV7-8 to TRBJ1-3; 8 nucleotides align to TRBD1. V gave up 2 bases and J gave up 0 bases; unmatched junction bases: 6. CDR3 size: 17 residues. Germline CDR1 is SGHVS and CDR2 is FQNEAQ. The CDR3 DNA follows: TGTGCCAGCAGCTTAAATCAGGGACAGGTCTCTGGAAACACCATATATTTT. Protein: CASSLNQGQVSGNTIYF.

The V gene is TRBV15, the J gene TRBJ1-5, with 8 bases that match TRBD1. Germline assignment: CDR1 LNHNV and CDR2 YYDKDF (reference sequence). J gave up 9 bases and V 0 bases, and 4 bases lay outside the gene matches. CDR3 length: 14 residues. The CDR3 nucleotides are TGTGCCACCAGCAGAGACAGGGGGCCCTCGCCCCAGCATTTT. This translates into CATSRDRGPSPQHF.

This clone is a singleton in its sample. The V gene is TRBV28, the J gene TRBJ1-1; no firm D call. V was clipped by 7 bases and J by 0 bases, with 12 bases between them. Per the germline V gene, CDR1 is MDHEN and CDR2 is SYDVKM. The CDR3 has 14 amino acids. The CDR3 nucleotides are TGTGCCAGCATGGGCAGCCTTATGAACACTGAAGCTTTCTTT. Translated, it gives CASMGSLMNTEAFF.

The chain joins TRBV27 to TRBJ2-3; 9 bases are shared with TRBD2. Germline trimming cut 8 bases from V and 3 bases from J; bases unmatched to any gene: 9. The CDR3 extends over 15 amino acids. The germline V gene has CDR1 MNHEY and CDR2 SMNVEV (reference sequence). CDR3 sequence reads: CASRLLAGLTDTQYF. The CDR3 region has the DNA TGTGCCAGCCGGCTACTAGCGGGTCTAACAGATACGCAGTATTTT.